This T cell receptor (beta chain) was sequenced for a study of T cells after somatic rescue of genetic block. This clone was observed a handful of times. Profiled with immunoSEQ multiplex PCR; TCRdb holds only in-frame clones, not every one. The sample lists roughly 51,000 clones; roughly 96% were seen once. The CDR3 has 16 amino acids. Sequencing used peripheral blood mononuclear cells (PBMCs). This receptor was taken from a child in the first two years of life. The chain links TRBV21-1 to TRBJ2-7; no DNA check was done on the table's D call, TRBD1. TRBV21-1 is a known pseudogene. The CDR3 nucleotides are TGTGCCAGCAGAGTTAAAACTGAACAGGGAAACTACGAGCAGTACTTC. It yields the protein CASRVKTEQGNYEQYF.